This TCR beta chain was captured by sequencing in a study of blood T cells in healthy people across ages. Findings of the study overall: It was found that TCR beta diversity correlated strongly with the percentage of naive T cells. The study found more naive CD4+ cells and higher diversity in long-lived than aged donors.

The ends were cut back, 4 bases at V and 0 bases at J, with 13 bases in the middle. There are 16 residues in the CDR3. Per germline, CDR1 SGHVS and CDR2 FQNEAQ. As regards this clonotype: Antigen specificity is unknown.

Next came a second PCR, run for about 7 to 12 cycles, which used a sample-barcoded 5' primer along with a J-beta primer mix. TCRdb re-derived calls from the 5' RACE reads in MiXCR, one entry per CDR3 protein. The data hold some 1.1 million distinct CDR3 sequences, with roughly two fifths observed a single time. The TCR was taken from a young man in good health. The V call is TRBV7-8, the J call TRBJ1-3, with D unresolved. Material: blood. The CDR3, as DNA: TGTGCCAGCAGCTCCTCATCGTACAGCTCTGGAAACACCATATATTTT. Residues: CASSSSSYSSGNTIYF.